This entry concerns a single T cell receptor beta chain. This sample is part of a study of blood T cell repertoires in COVID-19. Across the whole study: The United States, Italy and Spain supplied acute and convalescent COVID-19 samples.

This CDR3 comprises 13 residues. Germline V CDR1 and CDR2: MNHEY, SVGAGI. The V gene lost 0 bases and the J gene lost 7 bases, with 10 bases spanning the gap. Generated by immunoSEQ multiplex PCR, the TCRdb table keeps only in-frame clones and is missing some. Among about 300,000 clones listed, about 85% were seen once. The V call is TRBV6-5, the J call TRBJ2-7, with a possible D match to TRBD2 (5 bases). This TCR was sampled from a human donor in a cohort sampled during active COVID-19. Material: peripheral blood. CDR3 loop: CASSYSIGGEQYF. In nucleotides, the CDR3 is TGTGCCAGCAGTTACTCGATTGGCGGGGAGCAGTACTTC.